The T cell receptor (beta chain) under discussion was sequenced for a study of blood T cell repertoires in COVID-19. Some clones are missing from TCRdb's copy, which holds only in-frame ones; the method was immunoSEQ multiplex PCR. The data hold approximately 390,000 clones, with approximately 87% observed a single time. The age range of participants was 18 to 89 years, with residence in about two dozen US areas. CDR1 and CDR2 from the germline V gene are GTSNPN and SVGIG (reference sequence). The V end lost 0 bases, the J end lost 6 bases, and 14 bases lay between the germline ends. The CDR3 covers 14 residues.

This receptor was identified in a woman between 45 and 65 years old who had recovered from COVID-19. V and J are TRBV30 and TRBJ1-1, with a weak D call TRBD1 (5 bases). Source material: PBMCs or T cells enriched from blood (not recorded which). CDR3 nucleotide sequence: TGTGCCTGGAGTGTTTTGGGCAGGGTTCCTGAAGCTTTCTTT. It is translated as CAWSVLGRVPEAFF.